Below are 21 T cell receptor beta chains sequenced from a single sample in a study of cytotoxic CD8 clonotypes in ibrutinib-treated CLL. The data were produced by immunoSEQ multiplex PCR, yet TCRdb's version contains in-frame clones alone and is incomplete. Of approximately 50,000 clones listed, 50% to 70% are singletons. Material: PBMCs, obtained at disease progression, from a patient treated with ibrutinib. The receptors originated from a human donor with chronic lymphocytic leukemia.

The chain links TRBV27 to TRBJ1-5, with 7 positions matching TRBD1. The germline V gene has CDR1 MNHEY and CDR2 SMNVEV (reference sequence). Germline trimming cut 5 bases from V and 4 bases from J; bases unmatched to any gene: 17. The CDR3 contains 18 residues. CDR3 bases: TGTGCCAGCAGTACTATACAGGGGAGCGTGGAAGCAAATCAGCCCCAGCATTTT. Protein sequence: CASSTIQGSVEANQPQHF.

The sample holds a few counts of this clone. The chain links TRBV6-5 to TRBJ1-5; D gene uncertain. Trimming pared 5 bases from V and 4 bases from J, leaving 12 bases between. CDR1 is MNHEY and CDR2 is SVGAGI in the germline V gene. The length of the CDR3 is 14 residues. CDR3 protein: CASSRTPANQPQHF. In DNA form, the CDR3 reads TGTGCCAGCAGTCGCACTCCGGCAAATCAGCCCCAGCATTTT.

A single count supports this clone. The CDR3 DNA is TGTGCCAGCAGTGCACCGCACCGGACAGGACCTGAGCAGTACTTC. This sequence encodes CASSAPHRTGPEQYF. The V call is TRBV6-5, the J call TRBJ2-7; 7 bases are a match to TRBD1. Germline CDR1 and CDR2: MNHEY and SVGAGI. V gave up 5 bases and J gave up 7 bases; unmatched junction bases: 14. The CDR3 loop spans 15 amino acids.

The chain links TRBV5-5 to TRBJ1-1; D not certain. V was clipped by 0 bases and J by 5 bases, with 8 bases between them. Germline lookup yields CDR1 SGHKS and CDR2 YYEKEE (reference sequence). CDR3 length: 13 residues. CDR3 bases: TGTGCCAGCAGCTTGGATCGGGGAACTGAAGCTTTCTTT. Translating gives CASSLDRGTEAFF.

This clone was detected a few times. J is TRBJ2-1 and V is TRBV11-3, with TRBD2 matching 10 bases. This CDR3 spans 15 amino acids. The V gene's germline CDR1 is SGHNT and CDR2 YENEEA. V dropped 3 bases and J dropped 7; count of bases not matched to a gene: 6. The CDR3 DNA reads TGTGCCAGCAGCTTCGGGCTAGCGGGAGTAAATGAGCAGTTCTTC. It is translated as CASSFGLAGVNEQFF. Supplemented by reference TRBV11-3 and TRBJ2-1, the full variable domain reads EAGVVQSPRYKIIEKKQPVAFWCNPISGHNTLYWYLQNLGQGPELLIRYENEEAVDDSQLPKDRFSAERLKGVDSTLKIQPAELGDSAVYLCASSFGLAGVNEQFFGPGTRLTVL.

The CDR3: CASSSRLAVNTGELFF. CDR3 sequence (DNA): TGTGCCAGCAGCTCCCGACTAGCAGTGAACACCGGGGAGCTGTTTTTT. The chain carries TRBV7-2 and TRBJ2-2, with 7 bases that match TRBD2. The CDR3 runs 16 residues. Trimming at V came to 4 bases and at J to 1 base, leaving 6 bases not matched to a gene. CDR1 SGHTA and CDR2 FQGNSA come from the germline V gene. Full variable domain (remainder filled in from reference TRBV7-2 and TRBJ2-2): GAGVSQSPSNKVTEKGKDVELRCDPISGHTALYWYRQSLGQGLEFLIYFQGNSAPDKSGLPSDRFSAERTGGSVSTLTIQRTQQEDSAVYLCASSSRLAVNTGELFFGEGSRLTVL.

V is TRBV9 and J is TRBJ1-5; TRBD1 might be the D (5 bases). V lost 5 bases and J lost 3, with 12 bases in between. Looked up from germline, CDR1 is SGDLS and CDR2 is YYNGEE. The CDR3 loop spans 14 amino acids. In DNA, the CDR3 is TGTGCCAGCAGTGCAGGACAACTCAATCAGCCCCAGCATTTT. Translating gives CASSAGQLNQPQHF.

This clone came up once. CDR3 DNA: TGTGCCAGCAGCTTAACTAGCAATCAGCCCCAGCATTTT. Translating gives CASSLTSNQPQHF. The chain couples TRBV14 to TRBJ1-5, with D uncertain. The CDR3 is 13 residues long. CDR1 and CDR2 from the germline V gene are SGHDN and FVKESK. With 5 bases removed from V and 0 bases from J, the gap between germline ends came to 5 bases.

Here the CDR3 reads CAWSALSSYNEQFF. CDR3 DNA sequence: TGTGCCTGGAGTGCCCTTAGCTCCTACAATGAGCAGTTCTTC. The chain employs TRBV30 and TRBJ2-1; D is unresolved. The CDR3 is 14 residues long. Trimming shortened V by 1 base and J by 0 bases, and 7 bases separated the two germline ends. The V gene's germline CDR1 is GTSNPN and CDR2 SVGIG (reference sequence).

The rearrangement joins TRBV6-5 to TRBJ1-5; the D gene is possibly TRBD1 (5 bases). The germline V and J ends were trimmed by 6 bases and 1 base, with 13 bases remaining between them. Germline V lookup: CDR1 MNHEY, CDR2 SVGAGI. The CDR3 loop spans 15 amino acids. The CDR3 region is CASRRGGTSNQPQHF. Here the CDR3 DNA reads TGTGCCAGCAGGCGGGGGGGAACGAGCAATCAGCCCCAGCATTTT.

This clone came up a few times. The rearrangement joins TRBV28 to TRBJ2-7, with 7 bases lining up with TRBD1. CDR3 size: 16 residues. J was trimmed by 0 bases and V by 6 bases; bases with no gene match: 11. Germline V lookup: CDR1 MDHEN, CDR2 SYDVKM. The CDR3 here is CASSTRRTGNSYEQYF. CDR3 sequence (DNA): TGTGCCAGCAGCACCAGGAGGACAGGAAACTCCTACGAGCAGTACTTC.

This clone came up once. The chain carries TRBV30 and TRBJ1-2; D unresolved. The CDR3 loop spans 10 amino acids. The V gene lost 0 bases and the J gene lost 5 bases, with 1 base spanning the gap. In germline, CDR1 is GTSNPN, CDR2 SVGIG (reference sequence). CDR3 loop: CAWSVYGYTF. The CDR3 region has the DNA TGTGCCTGGAGTGTATATGGCTACACCTTC.

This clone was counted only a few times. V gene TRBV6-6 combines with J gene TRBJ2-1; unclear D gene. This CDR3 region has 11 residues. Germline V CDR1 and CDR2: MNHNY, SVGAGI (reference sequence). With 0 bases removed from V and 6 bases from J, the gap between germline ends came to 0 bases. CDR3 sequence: CASSYSNEQFF. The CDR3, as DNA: TGTGCCAGCAGTTACTCCAATGAGCAGTTCTTC.

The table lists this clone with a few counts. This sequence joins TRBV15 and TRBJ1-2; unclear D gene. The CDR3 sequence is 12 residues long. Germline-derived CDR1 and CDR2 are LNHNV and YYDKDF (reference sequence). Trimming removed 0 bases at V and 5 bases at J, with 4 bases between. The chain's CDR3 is CATSRDRYGYTF. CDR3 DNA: TGTGCCACCAGCAGAGATAGGTATGGCTACACCTTC.

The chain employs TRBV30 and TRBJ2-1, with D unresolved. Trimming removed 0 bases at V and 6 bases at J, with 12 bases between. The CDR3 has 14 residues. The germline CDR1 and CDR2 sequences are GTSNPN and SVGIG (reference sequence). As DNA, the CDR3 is TGTGCCTGGAGTGTAGAATCATGGGGCAATGAGCAGTTCTTC. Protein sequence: CAWSVESWGNEQFF.

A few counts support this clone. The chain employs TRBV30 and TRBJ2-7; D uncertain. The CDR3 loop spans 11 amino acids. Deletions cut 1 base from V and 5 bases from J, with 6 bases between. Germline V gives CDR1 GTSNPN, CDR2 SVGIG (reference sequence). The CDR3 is CAWSGGHEQYF. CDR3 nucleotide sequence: TGTGCCTGGAGTGGTGGACACGAGCAGTACTTC.

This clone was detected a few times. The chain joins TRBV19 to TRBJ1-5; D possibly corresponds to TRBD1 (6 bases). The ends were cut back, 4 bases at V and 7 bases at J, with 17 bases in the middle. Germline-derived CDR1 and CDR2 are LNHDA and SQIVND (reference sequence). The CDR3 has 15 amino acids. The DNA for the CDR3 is TGTGCCAGTAGTAGGGGGGCGGGGGTACGGCAGCCCCAGCATTTT. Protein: CASSRGAGVRQPQHF.

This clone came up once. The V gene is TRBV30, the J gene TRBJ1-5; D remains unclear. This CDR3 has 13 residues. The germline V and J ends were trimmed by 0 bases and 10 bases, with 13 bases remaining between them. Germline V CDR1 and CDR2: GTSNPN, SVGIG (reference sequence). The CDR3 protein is CAWSVMWPPPQHF. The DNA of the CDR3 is TGTGCCTGGAGTGTAATGTGGCCTCCCCCCCAGCATTTT.

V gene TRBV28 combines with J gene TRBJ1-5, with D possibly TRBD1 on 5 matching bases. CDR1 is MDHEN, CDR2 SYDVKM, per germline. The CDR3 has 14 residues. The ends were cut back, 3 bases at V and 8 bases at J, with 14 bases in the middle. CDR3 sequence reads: CASSLGQGVKPQHF. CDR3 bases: TGTGCCAGCAGTTTGGGGCAGGGAGTGAAGCCCCAGCATTTT.

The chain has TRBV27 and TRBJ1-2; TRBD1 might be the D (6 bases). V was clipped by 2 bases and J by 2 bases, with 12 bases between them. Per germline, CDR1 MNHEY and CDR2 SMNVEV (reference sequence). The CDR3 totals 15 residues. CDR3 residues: CASSLTTGKNYGYTF. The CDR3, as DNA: TGTGCCAGCAGTTTAACGACAGGAAAAAACTATGGCTACACCTTC.

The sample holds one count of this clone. The chain's CDR3 is CASSLGGRWDVTEAFF. DNA of the CDR3: TGTGCCAGCAGCTTAGGGGGCCGATGGGATGTGACTGAAGCTTTCTTT. The J gene is TRBJ1-1, the V gene TRBV7-8; tentatively, D is TRBD1 (5 bases). The CDR3 is 16 residues long. Deletions cut 1 base from V and 5 bases from J, with 17 bases between. Germline V lookup: CDR1 SGHVS, CDR2 FQNEAQ.